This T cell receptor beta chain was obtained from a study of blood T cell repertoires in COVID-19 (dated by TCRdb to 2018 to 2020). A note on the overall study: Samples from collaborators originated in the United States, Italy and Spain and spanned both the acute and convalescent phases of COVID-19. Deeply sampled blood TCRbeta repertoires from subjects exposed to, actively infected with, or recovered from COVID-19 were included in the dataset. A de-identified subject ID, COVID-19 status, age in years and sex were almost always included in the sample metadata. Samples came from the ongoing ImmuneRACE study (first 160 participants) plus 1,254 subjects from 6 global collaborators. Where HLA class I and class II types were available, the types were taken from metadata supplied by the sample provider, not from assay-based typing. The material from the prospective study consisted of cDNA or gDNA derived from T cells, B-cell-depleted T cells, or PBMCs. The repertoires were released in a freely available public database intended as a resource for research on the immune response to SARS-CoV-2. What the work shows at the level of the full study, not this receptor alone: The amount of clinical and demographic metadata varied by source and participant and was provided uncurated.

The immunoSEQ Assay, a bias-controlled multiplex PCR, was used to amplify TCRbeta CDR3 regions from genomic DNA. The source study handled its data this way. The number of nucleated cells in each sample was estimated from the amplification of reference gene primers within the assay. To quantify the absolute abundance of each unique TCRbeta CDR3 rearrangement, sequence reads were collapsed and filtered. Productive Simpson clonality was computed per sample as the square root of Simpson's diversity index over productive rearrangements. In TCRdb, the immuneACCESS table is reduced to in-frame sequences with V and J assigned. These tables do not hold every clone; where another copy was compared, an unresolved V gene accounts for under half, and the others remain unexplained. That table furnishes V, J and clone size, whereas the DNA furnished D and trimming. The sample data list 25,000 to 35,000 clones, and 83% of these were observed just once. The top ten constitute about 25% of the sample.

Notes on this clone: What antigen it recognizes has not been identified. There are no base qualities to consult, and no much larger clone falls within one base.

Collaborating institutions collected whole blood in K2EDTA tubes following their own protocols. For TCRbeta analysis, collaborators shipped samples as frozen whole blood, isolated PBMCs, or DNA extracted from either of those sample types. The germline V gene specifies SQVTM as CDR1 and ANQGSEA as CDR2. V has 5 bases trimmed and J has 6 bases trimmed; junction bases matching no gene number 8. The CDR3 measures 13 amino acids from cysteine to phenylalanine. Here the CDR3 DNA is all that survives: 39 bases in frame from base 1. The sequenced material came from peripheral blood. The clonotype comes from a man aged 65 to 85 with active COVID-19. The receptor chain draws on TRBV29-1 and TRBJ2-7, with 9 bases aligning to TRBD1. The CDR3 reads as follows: CSVLTGGLSEQYF. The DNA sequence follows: TGCAGCGTTCTGACAGGGGGACTAAGCGAGCAGTACTTC.